This TCR beta chain was retrieved from a study of blood T cell repertoires in COVID-19. The assay was immunoSEQ multiplex PCR, and TCRdb's table has in-frame clones only and misses some. The data hold some 170,000 clones, with 84% observed a single time. Donors were grouped by their self-reported clinical history. The CDR3 covers 15 residues. CDR1 is MDHEN, CDR2 SYDVKM, per germline. Unmatched junction bases numbered 11, after V lost 3 bases and J lost 7 bases. The specimen sequenced was PBMCs or T cells enriched from blood (not recorded which). The receptor comes from a man in his forties or fifties who had recovered from COVID-19. The chain links TRBV28 to TRBJ1-2, with 7 bases matching TRBD1. CDR3: CASSFLTGKAIGYTF. The CDR3 DNA reads as TGTGCCAGCAGTTTCTTGACAGGGAAGGCTATTGGCTACACCTTC.